The entry below gives a single TCR beta chain sequence along with its context. A second PCR, run for about 6 to 11 cycles, used a sample-barcoded 5' primer plus a J-beta primer mix. Each sample yielded at least 2.5 million CDR3-containing paired-end reads. TCRdb processed the 5' RACE reads anew with MiXCR; each CDR3 protein has one entry. The table includes 2 million or so distinct CDR3 sequences, approximately 50% detected once. This record belongs to a study of blood T cells in healthy people across ages. CDR1 is LGHDT and CDR2 is YNNKEL in the germline V gene (reference sequence). The trim removed 2 bases at V and 2 bases at J, leaving 3 bases unmatched. This CDR3 is 15 amino acids long. The individuals who served as donors were healthy Caucasians living in Russia, aged roughly 6 to 90. Every sample had a minimum of 7 million PBMCs isolated.

This receptor was obtained from a woman aged 40 to 50 in good health. The rearrangement links TRBV3-1 to TRBJ2-4; 7 positions match TRBD1. The specimen was blood. The CDR3 region is CASSQRDSSKNIQYF. CDR3 DNA sequence: TGTGCCAGCAGCCAAAGGGACAGTTCCAAAAACATTCAGTACTTC.